This T cell receptor beta chain stems from a study of neurological immune-mediated disorders. This CDR3 has 12 amino acids. J lost 8 bases, V lost 5 bases, and 3 bases had no gene match. Germline V CDR1 and CDR2: DFQATT, SNEGSKA (reference sequence). In this sample, this clonotype turned up many times. Time point specified: technical triplicate 2. TCRdb used MiXCR to reprocess the 5' RACE reads, holding one entry per CDR3 protein. Of roughly 61,000 distinct CDR3 sequences in the sample, less than 25% were seen once. Sample: PBMCs. This sequence originates from a man aged 55 to 70 with HTLV-1-associated myelopathy (HAM/TSP). The J gene is TRBJ2-1, the V gene TRBV20-1; 10 positions match TRBD2. The CDR3 nucleotides read TGCAGTGCTCTAGCGGGAGTTCATGAGCAGTTCTTC. Its protein is CSALAGVHEQFF.